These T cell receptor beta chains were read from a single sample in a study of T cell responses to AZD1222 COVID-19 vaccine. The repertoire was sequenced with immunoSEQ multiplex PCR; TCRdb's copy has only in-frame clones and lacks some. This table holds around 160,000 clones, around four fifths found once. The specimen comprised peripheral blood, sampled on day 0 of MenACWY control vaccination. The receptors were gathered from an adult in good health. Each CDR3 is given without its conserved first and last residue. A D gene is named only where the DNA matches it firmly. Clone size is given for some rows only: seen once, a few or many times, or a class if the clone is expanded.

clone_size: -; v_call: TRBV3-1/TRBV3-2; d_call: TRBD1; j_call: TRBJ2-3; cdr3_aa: ASSQVPGGLTDTQY
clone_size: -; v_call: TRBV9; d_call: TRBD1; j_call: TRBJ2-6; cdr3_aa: ASSVGTAGSGANVLT
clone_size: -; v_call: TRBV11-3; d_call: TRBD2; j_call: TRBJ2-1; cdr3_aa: ASSLGGSGIDEQF
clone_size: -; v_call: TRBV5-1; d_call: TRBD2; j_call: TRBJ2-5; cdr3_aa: ASSLVASGGAVGKTQY
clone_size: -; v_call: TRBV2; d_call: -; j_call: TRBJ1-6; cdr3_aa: ASIGAGDSPLH
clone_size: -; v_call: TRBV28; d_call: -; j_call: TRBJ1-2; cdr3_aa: ASSLESGYT
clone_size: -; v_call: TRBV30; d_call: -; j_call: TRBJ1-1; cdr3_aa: AWSVHTGTTEAF
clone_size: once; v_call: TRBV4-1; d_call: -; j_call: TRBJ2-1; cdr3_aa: ASSQVPSGRLYNEQF
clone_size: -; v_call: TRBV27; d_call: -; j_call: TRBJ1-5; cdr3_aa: ASSLSGRAQEPQH
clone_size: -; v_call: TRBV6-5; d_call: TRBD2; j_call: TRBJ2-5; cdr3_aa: ASSARRGGIETQY
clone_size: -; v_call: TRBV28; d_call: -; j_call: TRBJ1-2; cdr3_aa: ASSPTATYGYT
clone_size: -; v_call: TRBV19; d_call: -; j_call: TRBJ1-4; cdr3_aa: ASSIAMDRKPEKLF
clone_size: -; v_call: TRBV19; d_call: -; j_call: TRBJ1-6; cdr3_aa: ASSIAQGGNSPLH
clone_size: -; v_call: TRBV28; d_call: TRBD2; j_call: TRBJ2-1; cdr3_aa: ASSPASGGYLYNEQF
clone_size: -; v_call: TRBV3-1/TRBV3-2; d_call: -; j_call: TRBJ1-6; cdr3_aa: ASSSGGYNSPLH
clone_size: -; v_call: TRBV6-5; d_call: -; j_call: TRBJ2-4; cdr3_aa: ASIRAGDKNIQY
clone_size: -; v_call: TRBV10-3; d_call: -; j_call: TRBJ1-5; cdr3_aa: AIGRSENQPQH
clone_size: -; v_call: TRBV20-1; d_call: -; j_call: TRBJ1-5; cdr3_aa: SASLGRDQPQH
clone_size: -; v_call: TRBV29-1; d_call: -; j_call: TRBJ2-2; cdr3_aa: SVEVSNTGELF
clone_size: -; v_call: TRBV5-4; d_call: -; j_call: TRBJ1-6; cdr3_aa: ASSVRDLINSPLH
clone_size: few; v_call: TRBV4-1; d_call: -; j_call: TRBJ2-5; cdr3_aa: ASSPGTLETQY
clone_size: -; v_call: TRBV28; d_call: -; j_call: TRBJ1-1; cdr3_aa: ASRVKWTATNTEAF
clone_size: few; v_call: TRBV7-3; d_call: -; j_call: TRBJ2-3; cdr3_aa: ASSPGPNDTQY
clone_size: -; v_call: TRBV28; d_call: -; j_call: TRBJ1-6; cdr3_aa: ASRETDSPLH